A single sample is the source of the 3 T cell receptor beta chains below, sequenced in a study of cytomegalovirus exposure and HLA in healthy donors. PCR involved 60 Vbeta and 13 Jbeta primers. The repertoire was sequenced with immunoSEQ multiplex PCR; TCRdb's copy has only in-frame clones and lacks some. Among about 160,000 clones listed, 85% were seen once. Sequencing was done on a sample of PBMCs. These receptors originate from a man younger than 30 in good health and CMV-seropositive.

V is TRBV18 and J is TRBJ2-7, with 8 bases that match TRBD2. The junction had 5 bases not matched to a gene; V was cut back by 0 bases and J by 4 bases. Germline CDR1 and CDR2: KGHSH and LQKENI. The CDR3 has 15 residues. The CDR3: CASSPPGLVSYEQYF. The CDR3 DNA is TGTGCCAGCTCACCACCGGGACTAGTGAGTTACGAGCAGTACTTC.

This chain links TRBV11-2 with TRBJ2-1; 13 bases line up with TRBD2. J was trimmed by 7 bases and V by 5 bases; bases with no gene match: 11. The germline V gene encodes CDR1 SGHAT and CDR2 FQNNGV. This CDR3 contains 17 residues. The CDR3 sequence is CASSAGSGLAGANEQFF. The CDR3 DNA reads TGTGCCAGCAGCGCTGGCAGCGGACTAGCGGGGGCGAATGAGCAGTTCTTC.

The chain couples TRBV25-1 to TRBJ2-7; no firm D call. The ends were cut back, 2 bases at V and 3 bases at J, with 11 bases in the middle. Germline CDR1 is MGHDK and CDR2 is SYGVNS. The CDR3 contains 14 residues. The CDR3, as DNA: TGTGCCAGCAGTGAAAGAGGCACCGACTACGAGCAGTACTTC. Translated: CASSERGTDYEQYF.